This T cell receptor beta chain was sequenced in a study of Ad26.COV2.S vaccination and SARS-CoV-2 variants. Looking at the study overall: The study gave Ad26.COV2.S intramuscularly, once or twice 56 days apart.

The CDR3 consists of 19 residues. After removal of 4 bases from V and 5 bases from J, the junction contained 18 bases not matched to a gene. Germline loops: CDR1 SGHNT, CDR2 YYREEE (reference sequence). In regard to this clone: Its antigen is as yet unknown.

Treatment in this sample: over 15 received Ad26.COV2.S at low or high dose, single or two shots; several received placebo; per-sample allocation not given. Sampling occurred on day 63 after the first vaccine or placebo injection. Boston provided a donor who was an adult aged 18-55 years. Some clones are missing from TCRdb's copy, which holds only in-frame ones; the method was immunoSEQ multiplex PCR. The table includes about 400,000 clones, 80% to 90% detected once. Points from the study as a whole: Placebo recipients and vaccine recipients were similar in non-spike TCR breadth. Quantification of TCR breadth and depth may have yielded underestimates of total T cell responses.

The sequencing here drew on peripheral blood, taken in a trial of Ad26.COV2.S vaccine versus placebo. The source is a person between 18 and 65 years old who received the Ad26.COV2.S COVID-19 vaccine or a placebo. The V and J genes are TRBV5-4 and TRBJ2-1, with 10 nucleotides matching TRBD1. The CDR3 loop is CASSPQMDRGFVGDNEQFF. DNA of the CDR3: TGTGCCAGCAGCCCCCAGATGGACAGGGGGTTCGTCGGGGACAATGAGCAGTTCTTC.